The clone carrying this T cell receptor (beta chain) was recorded many times. Time point denoted: newly diagnosed GD, antithyroid drugs for less than 3 months. From PBMCs, RNA was extracted and then used to make the TCR library. Assembly of TCR beta libraries relied on iRepertoire HTBI primers together with Arm-PCR of CDR3 regions. TCRdb analysed the multiplex PCR reads with MiXCR anew, one entry per CDR3 protein. Of some 490,000 distinct CDR3 sequences listed, around 12% are singletons. This entry belongs to a study of regulatory T cells in long-lasting Graves disease. At the level of the study: Graves' cases, newly diagnosed, had used antithyroid drugs under 3 months.

This same sample was also taken into another study, of T cells in Graves' hyperthyroidism and ophthalmopathy.

This TCR was recovered from a woman aged 25 to 39 with Graves disease. The source was peripheral blood mononuclear cells (PBMCs), collected at new diagnosis, from a patient treated with antithyroid drugs.

The CDR3, as DNA: TGTGCCAGCAGCCACGGGACTATAATGGCGAATGAGCAGTTCTTC. Residues: CASSHGTIMANEQFF. This rearrangement joins TRBV6-1 to TRBJ2-1; 7 bases fit TRBD2. Germline V gene data show CDR1 as MNHNS and CDR2 as SASEGT. Trimming removed 6 bases from V and 7 bases from J; junction bases left unmatched: 12. The CDR3 runs to 15 residues.